This T cell receptor beta chain was sequenced during a study of blood T cell repertoires in COVID-19. The CDR3 spans 14 residues. The ends were cut back, 5 bases at V and 2 bases at J, with 11 bases in the middle. Germline V gene data show CDR1 as MGHRA and CDR2 as YSYEKL. Assay: immunoSEQ multiplex PCR; the TCRdb copy retains only in-frame clones and omits some. The sample carries about 190,000 clones, under 90% recorded once. There are a few counts of this clone. The TCR sequence derives from a middle-aged man with acute or convalescent COVID-19. This chain connects TRBV4-1 to TRBJ2-3; D gene uncertain. The sample consisted of peripheral blood. The CDR3 region has the DNA TGCGCCAGCAGCGCCGCATGGGCCACAGATACGCAGTATTTT. It yields the protein CASSAAWATDTQYF.